This T cell receptor (beta chain) was obtained from a study of T cell responses to AZD1222 COVID-19 vaccine. TCRdb keeps only in-frame clones here, not all; method: immunoSEQ multiplex PCR. Counted here are tens of thousands of clones, more than 75% occurring once; the ten biggest clones make up around 10%. Germline CDR1 KGHDR, CDR2 SFDVKD. The CDR3 contains 16 residues. The V gene lost 9 bases and the J gene lost 12 bases, with 29 bases spanning the gap. Study-wide results and limits: There were mostly white British donors and more females than males, and clonal diversity was possibly underestimated. Baseline seropositives among AZD1222 recipients totaled only 5 to 7. Two AZD1222 doses significantly raised spike-specific TCR breadth and depth over controls.

In regard to this clone: Its antigen is undetermined.

Here the sequenced sample was peripheral blood, taken 28 days after the second AZD1222 dose. The source is an adult who received the AZD1222 COVID-19 vaccine. This chain links TRBV24-1 with TRBJ2-1; TRBD1 might be the D (6 bases). CDR3 nucleotides: TGTGCCACCCCTGAGGGGGTGCGCCCCCGGGACGGTGGGCAGTTCTTC. It is translated as CATPEGVRPRDGGQFF.